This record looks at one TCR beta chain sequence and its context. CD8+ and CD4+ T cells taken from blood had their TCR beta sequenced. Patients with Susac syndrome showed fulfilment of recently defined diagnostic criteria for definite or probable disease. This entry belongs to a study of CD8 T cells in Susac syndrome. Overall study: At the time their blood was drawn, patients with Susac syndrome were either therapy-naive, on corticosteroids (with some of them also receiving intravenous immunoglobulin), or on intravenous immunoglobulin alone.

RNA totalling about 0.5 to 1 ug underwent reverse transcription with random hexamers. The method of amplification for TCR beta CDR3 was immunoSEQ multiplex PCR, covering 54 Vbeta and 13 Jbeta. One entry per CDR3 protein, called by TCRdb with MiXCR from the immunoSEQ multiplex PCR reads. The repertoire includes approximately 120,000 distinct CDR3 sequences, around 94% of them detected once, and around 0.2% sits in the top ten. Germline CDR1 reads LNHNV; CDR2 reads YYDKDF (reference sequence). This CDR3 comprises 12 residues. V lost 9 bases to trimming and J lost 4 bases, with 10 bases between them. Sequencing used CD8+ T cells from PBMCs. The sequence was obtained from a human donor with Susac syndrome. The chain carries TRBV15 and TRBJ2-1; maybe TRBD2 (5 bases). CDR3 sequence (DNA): TGTGCCACGTCCGGGGTATACAATGAGCAGTTCTTC. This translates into CATSGVYNEQFF.